This T cell receptor (beta chain) was identified during a study of identical twins. Regarding this clonotype: Its antigen remains unidentified.

TCRdb analysed the 5' RACE reads with MiXCR anew, one entry per CDR3 protein. The repertoire has some 440,000 distinct CDR3 sequences, about 24% of them found once; the top ten carry roughly 2.8%. Study observations and caveats: Partly confounded zero-insertion analyses could result from invariant MAIT and iNKT cells. Twins shared out-of-frame alpha sequences with excess low generation probability.

The CDR3 extends over 18 amino acids. Germline loops: CDR1 SGHAT, CDR2 FQNNGV. V lost 5 bases and J lost 8; bases outside the gene matches: 20. The sample was also linked to a second study, of T cells expressing NK-cell markers. Turning to that study: The study sequenced eight donors, seven HCMV-seropositive and one seronegative.

Material: CD4+ T cells sorted from blood. The origin of this receptor is a woman aged 18-29 years in good health. This sequence joins TRBV11-2 and TRBJ2-1, with 8 bases lining up with TRBD1. The CDR3 sequence: CASSLYPLGQGASYEQFF. The CDR3 nucleotides are TGTGCCAGCAGCCTATACCCTCTGGGGCAGGGGGCAAGCTATGAGCAGTTCTTC.